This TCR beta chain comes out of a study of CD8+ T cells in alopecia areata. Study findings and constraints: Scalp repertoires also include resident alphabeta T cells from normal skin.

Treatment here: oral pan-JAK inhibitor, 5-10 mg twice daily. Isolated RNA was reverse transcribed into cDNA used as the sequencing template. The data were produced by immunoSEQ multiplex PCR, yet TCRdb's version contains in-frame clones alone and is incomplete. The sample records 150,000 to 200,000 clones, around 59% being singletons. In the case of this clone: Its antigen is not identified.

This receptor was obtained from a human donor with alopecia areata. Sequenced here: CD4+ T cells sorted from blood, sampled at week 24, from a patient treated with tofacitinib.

DNA of the CDR3: TGTGCCAGCAGTACGCGGGGGGCGGCGCAGTATTTT. Protein: CASSTRGAAQYF. This rearrangement joins TRBV6-5 to TRBJ2-3; 8 positions agree with TRBD2. CDR1 MNHEY and CDR2 SVGAGI come from the germline V gene. After removal of 5 bases from V and 10 bases from J, the junction contained 5 bases not matched to a gene. This CDR3 has 12 amino acids.